What follows are 8 T cell receptor beta chains derived from one specimen sequenced in a study of Graves' ophthalmopathy and Graves' hyperthyroidism. Amplification from RNA transcripts yielded the TCR beta CDR3 regions. A first-round RT-PCR used HTBI primers, followed by a second-round multiplex PCR. TCRdb re-derived calls from the multiplex PCR reads in MiXCR, one entry per CDR3 protein. The table records 200,000 to 250,000 distinct CDR3 sequences, approximately 29% of them present only once. The sequenced material came from peripheral blood. Every receptor here comes from a man aged 45-65 years with Graves' ophthalmopathy.

This clonotype was seen a handful of times. The chain combines TRBV12-3 or TRBV12-4 with TRBJ2-5, with 9 bases aligning to TRBD1. CDR3 length: 14 residues. The ends lost 6 bases at V and 1 base at J; junction bases unmatched: 3. The CDR3 DNA is TGTGCCAGCAGACCGACAGGGGGCCAAGAGACCCAGTACTTC. This encodes CASRPTGGQETQYF.

At least ten counts were recorded for this clonotype. DNA of the CDR3: TGTGCCAGCAGCCGGACACTGTCTGGCTACACCTTC. Its protein is CASSRTLSGYTF. The V gene is TRBV28, the J gene TRBJ1-2, with D maybe TRBD1 (5 bases). Trimming took 6 bases from V and 7 from J, leaving 12 bases between them. Germline CDR1 MDHEN, CDR2 SYDVKM. The CDR3 contains 12 residues.

CDR3 region: CASSQLDGVYEQYF. CDR3 DNA sequence: TGTGCCAGCTCACAATTGGACGGAGTCTACGAGCAGTACTTC. The chain links TRBV28 to TRBJ2-7; no firm D call. The CDR3 length is 14 residues. The germline gives CDR1 MDHEN, CDR2 SYDVKM. V was shortened by 8 bases and J by 3 bases, with 17 bases between the two germline ends.

This clonotype was picked up many times. This may be a read error: a much more frequent sequence differs by one nucleotide. The rearrangement uses TRBV7-8 and TRBJ2-2; TRBD2 might be the D (7 bases). V gave up 5 bases and J gave up 2 bases, with 21 bases separating them. Per the germline V gene, CDR1 is SGHVS and CDR2 is FQNEAQ. This CDR3 region has 18 residues. This CDR3 is CASSPERGGLVNTGELFF. The CDR3 DNA follows: TGTGCCAGCAGCCCGGAAAGGGGGGGGCTTGTCAACACCGGGGAGCTGTTTTTT.

This clonotype was counted ten times or more. The chain links TRBV10-3 to TRBJ1-6, with TRBD1 identical over 7 bases. Germline V gene lookup returns CDR1 ENHRY and CDR2 SYGVKD. With V trimmed by 3 bases and J by 8 bases, 7 bases remained unmatched. The CDR3 loop spans 15 amino acids. CDR3 protein: CAISDPGGGDSPLHF. CDR3 nucleotides: TGTGCCATCAGTGACCCGGGAGGGGGCGATTCACCCCTCCACTTT.

This clonotype was observed many times. The CDR3 does not end in the conserved phenylalanine or tryptophan, so this is likely a read error. The limits of the CDR3 on the DNA are not certain, so only TCRdb's listed CDR3 is given. The rearrangement uses TRBV12-5 and TRBJ1-2. Per the germline V gene, CDR1 is LGHNT and CDR2 is FRNRAP. The CDR3 contains 11 residues when both ends are counted. The chain's CDR3 is CASGLELWLHL.

This clonotype occurred many times. This rearrangement joins TRBV4-2 to TRBJ1-5, with 7 bases aligning to TRBD1. The V gene's germline CDR1 is LGHNA and CDR2 YNFKEQ. The CDR3 spans 15 residues. V shed 2 bases and J 3 bases; nucleotides not matched to a gene: 4. CDR3 region: CASSQHGQDNQPQHF. The CDR3 region has the DNA TGTGCCAGCAGCCAACACGGACAGGACAATCAGCCCCAGCATTTT.

This clonotype was counted many times. The J gene is TRBJ2-5, the V gene TRBV24-1; maybe TRBD2 (6 bases). Trimming cost V 3 bases and J 5 bases, with 18 bases left between them. Germline V gene lookup returns CDR1 KGHDR and CDR2 SFDVKD. The CDR3 loop spans 16 amino acids. CDR3 sequence reads: CATSDGGRGVPETQYF. The CDR3 DNA is TGTGCCACCAGTGATGGGGGGAGAGGTGTTCCTGAGACCCAGTACTTC.